This T cell receptor (beta chain) is drawn from a study of CD8 T cells in ankylosing spondylitis. Study conclusions and caveats: A TCR beta motif of under ten highly homologous variants seemed to mark ankylosing spondylitis blood.

The CDR3 extends over 13 amino acids. The germline V gene encodes CDR1 DFQATT and CDR2 SNEGSKA (reference sequence). Trimming left V 6 bases short and J 0 bases short, with 10 bases between. One entry per CDR3 protein, called by TCRdb with MiXCR from the 5' RACE reads. The sample yields a few hundred thousand distinct CDR3 sequences, over 9.5% seen once. In this sample, this clonotype turned up many times. The target antigen is unknown. The TCR sequence derives from a male donor with ankylosing spondylitis or in good health (not recorded which). This chain joins TRBV20-1 and TRBJ2-3; D gene ambiguous. The sample comprised blood, either unsorted or a sorted T cell fraction (not recorded which). The CDR3 bases are TGCAGTGCAGGTCGCGGAAGCACAGATACGCAGTATTTT. Protein product: CSAGRGSTDTQYF.